This paragraph reports one TCR beta chain. Original methodology: Estimated nucleated cell counts came from reference gene primer amplification. Generated by immunoSEQ multiplex PCR, the TCRdb table keeps only in-frame clones and is missing some. V, J and clone size are those of that table, while D and trimming were read from the DNA. Of roughly 180,000 clones listed, around 85% were seen once; the top ten hold about 1.2%. This entry comes from a study of blood T cell repertoires in COVID-19. Study details: COVID-19 samples from acute and convalescent phases originated in the United States, Italy and Spain. The analysed material was cDNA or gDNA that came from T cells, B-cell-depleted T cells, or PBMCs.

CDR3 length: 13 amino acids. Germline V gene lookup returns CDR1 LNHDA and CDR2 SQIVND (reference sequence). Trimming pared 7 bases from V and 1 base from J, leaving 10 bases between. Sequencing used peripheral blood. This clonotype was obtained from a man in his 60s who had recovered from COVID-19. The chain joins TRBV19 to TRBJ1-1; TRBD1 might be the D (6 bases). The CDR3, as DNA: TGTGCCAGTACCCAGGGACAGAACACTGAAGCTTTCTTT. Translating gives CASTQGQNTEAFF.